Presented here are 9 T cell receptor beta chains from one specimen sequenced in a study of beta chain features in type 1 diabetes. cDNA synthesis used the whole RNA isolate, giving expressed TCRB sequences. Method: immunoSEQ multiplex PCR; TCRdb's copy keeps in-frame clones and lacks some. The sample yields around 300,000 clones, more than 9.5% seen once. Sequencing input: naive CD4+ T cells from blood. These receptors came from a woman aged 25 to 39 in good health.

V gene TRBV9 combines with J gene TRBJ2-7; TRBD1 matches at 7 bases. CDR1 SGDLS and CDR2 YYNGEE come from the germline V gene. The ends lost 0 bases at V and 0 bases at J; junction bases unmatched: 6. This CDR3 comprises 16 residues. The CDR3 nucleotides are TGTGCCAGCAGCGTAGGGGGGACAGCGAGCTCCTACGAGCAGTACTTC. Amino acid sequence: CASSVGGTASSYEQYF.

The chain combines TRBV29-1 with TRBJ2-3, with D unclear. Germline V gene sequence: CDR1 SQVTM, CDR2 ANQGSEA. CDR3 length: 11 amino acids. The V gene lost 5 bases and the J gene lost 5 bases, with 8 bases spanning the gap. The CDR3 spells CSVRRRDTQYF. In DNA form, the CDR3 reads TGCAGCGTTCGGCGGCGAGATACGCAGTATTTT.

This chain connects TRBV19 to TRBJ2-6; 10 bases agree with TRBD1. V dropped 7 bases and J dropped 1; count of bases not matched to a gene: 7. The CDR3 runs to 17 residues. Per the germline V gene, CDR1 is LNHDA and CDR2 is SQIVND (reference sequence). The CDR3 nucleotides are TGTGCCAGTAATCGTGGACAGGGGGTTTCTGGGGCCAACGTCCTGACTTTC. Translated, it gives CASNRGQGVSGANVLTF.

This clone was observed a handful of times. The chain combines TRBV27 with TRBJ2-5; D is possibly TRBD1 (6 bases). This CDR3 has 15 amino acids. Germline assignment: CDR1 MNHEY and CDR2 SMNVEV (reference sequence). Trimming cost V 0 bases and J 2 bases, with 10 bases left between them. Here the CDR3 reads CASSLSRGLQETQYF. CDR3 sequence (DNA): TGTGCCAGCAGTTTATCTAGGGGGTTGCAAGAGACCCAGTACTTC.

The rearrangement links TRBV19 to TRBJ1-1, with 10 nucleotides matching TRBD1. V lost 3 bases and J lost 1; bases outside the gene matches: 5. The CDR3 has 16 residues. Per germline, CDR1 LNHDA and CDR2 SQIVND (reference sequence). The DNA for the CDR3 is TGTGCCAGTAGTATCCAGGACAGGGGGTGGAACACTGAAGCTTTCTTT. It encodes CASSIQDRGWNTEAFF.

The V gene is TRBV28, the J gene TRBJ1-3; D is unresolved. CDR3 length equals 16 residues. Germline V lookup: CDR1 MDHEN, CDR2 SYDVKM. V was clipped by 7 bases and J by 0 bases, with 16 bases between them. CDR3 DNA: TGTGCCAGCACCGGGATTATTTCCCCCTCTGGAAACACCATATATTTT. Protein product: CASTGIISPSGNTIYF.

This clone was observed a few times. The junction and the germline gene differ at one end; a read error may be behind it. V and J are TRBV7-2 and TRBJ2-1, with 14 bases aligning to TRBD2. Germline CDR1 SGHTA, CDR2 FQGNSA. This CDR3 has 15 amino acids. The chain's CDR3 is CASSLATSGRVGQFF. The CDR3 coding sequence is TGTGCCAGCAGCCTAGCGACTAGCGGGAGGGTCGGGCAGTTCTTC.

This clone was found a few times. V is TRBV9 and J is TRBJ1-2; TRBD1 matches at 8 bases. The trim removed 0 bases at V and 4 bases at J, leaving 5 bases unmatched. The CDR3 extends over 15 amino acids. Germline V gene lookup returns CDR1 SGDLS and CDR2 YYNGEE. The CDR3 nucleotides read TGTGCCAGCAGCGTAGCTCTCAGGGGGCCCTATGGCTACACCTTC. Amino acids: CASSVALRGPYGYTF.

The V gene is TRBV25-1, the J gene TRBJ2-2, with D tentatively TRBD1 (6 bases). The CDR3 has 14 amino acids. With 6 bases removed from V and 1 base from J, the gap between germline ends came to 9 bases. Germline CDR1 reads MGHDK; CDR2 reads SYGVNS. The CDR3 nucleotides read TGTGCCAGCAGCCGGGACATGAACACCGGGGAGCTGTTTTTT. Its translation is CASSRDMNTGELFF.